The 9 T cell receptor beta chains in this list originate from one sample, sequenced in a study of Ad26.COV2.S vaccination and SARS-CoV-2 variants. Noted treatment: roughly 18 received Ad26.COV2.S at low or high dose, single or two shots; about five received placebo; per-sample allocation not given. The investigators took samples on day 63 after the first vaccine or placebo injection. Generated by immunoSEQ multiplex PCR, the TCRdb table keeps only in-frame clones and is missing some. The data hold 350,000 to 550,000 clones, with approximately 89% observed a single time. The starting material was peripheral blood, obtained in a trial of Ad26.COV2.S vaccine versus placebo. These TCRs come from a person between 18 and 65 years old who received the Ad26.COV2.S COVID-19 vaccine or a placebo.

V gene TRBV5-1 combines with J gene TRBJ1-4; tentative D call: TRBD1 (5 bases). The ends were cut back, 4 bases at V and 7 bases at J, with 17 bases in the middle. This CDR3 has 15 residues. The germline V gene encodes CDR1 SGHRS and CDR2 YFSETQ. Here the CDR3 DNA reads TGCGCCAGCAGCCCCCCCGGGATGGGACCTGAAAAACTGTTTTTT. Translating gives CASSPPGMGPEKLFF.

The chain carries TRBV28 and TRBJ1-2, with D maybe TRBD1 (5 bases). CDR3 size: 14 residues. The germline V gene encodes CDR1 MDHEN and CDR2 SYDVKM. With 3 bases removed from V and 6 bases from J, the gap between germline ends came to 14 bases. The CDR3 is CASSLGGKVDGYTF. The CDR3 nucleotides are TGTGCCAGCAGTTTGGGGGGGAAAGTTGATGGCTACACCTTC.

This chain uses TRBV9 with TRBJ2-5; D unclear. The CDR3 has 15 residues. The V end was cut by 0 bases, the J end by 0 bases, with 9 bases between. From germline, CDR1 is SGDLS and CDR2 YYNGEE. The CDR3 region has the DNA TGTGCCAGCAGCGTAGCGGGTACAAACCAAGAGACCCAGTACTTC. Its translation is CASSVAGTNQETQYF.

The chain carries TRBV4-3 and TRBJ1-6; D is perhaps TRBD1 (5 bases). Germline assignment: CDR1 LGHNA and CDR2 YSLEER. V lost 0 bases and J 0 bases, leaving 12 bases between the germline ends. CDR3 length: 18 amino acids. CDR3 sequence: CASSQEGGSGSYNSPLHF. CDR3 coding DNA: TGCGCCAGCAGCCAAGAGGGGGGGTCAGGCTCCTATAATTCACCCCTCCACTTT.

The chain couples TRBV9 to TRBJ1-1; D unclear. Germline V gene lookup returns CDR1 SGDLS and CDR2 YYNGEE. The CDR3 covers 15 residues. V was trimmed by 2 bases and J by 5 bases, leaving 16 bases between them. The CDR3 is CASSVGSQRWTEAFF. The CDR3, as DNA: TGTGCCAGCAGCGTCGGCTCCCAGAGGTGGACTGAAGCTTTCTTT.

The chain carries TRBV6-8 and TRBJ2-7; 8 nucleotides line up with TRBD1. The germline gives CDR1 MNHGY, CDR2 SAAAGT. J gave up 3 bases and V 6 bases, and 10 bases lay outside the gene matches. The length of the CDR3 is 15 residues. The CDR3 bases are TGTGCCAGCAGCACTCTAGACAGGGGTCTCTACGAGCAGTACGTC. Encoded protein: CASSTLDRGLYEQYV.

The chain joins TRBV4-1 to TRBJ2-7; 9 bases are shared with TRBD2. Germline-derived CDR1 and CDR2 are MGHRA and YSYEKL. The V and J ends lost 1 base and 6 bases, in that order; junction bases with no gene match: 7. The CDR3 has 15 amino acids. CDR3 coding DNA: TGCGCCAGCAGCCAAGTCCCAGCGGGAGGCTTCGAGCAGTACGTC. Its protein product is CASSQVPAGGFEQYV.

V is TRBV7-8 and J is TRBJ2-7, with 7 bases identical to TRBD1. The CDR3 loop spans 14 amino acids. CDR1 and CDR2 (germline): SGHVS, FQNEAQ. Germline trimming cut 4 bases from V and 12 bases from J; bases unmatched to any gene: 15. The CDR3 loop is CASSSTRQGIRAYV. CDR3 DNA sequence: TGTGCCAGCAGCTCAACCCGACAGGGAATCAGGGCGTACGTC.

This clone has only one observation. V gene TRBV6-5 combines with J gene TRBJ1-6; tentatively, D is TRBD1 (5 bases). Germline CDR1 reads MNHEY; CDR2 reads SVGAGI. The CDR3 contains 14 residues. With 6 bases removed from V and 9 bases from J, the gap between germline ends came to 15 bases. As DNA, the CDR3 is TGTGCCAGCAGCCCCTCCGCTGGGGCTTCACCCCTCCACTTT. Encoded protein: CASSPSAGASPLHF.